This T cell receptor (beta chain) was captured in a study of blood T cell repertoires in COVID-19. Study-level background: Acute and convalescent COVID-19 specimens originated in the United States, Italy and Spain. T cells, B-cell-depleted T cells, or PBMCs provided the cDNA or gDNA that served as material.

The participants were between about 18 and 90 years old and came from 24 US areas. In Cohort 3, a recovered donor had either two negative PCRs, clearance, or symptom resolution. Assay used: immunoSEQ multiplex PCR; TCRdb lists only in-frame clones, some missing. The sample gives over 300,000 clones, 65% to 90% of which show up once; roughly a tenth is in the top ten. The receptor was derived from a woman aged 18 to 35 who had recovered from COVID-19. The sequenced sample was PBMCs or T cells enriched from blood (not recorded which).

The CDR3 protein is CASSPAGASGGQGEQFF. CDR3 in DNA: TGTGCCAGCAGCCCCGCTGGGGCTAGCGGGGGACAGGGTGAGCAGTTCTTC. The chain joins TRBV5-4 to TRBJ2-1; TRBD2 is a possible D gene (10 bases). Trimming stripped 4 bases from V and 9 bases from J, with 26 bases between. CDR3 length: 17 residues. The germline V gene encodes CDR1 SGHNT and CDR2 YYREEE (reference sequence). Full variable domain (outside the CDR3, taken from reference TRBV5-4 and TRBJ2-1): ETGVTQSPTHLIKTRGQQVTLRCSSQSGHNTVSWYQQALGQGPQFIFQYYREEENGRGNFPPRFSGLQFPNYSSELNVNALELDDSALYLCASSPAGASGGQGEQFFGPGTRLTVL.